The sequence of this TCR beta chain was determined in a study of T cells in Graves' hyperthyroidism and ophthalmopathy. Trimming removed 10 bases at V and 5 bases at J, with 18 bases between. Germline V gene lookup returns CDR1 ENHRY and CDR2 SYGVKD. This CDR3 has 15 amino acids. From RNA transcripts, TCR beta CDR3 regions were amplified. RT-PCR in the first round (using the HTBI primer set) targeted the TCR CDR3. TCRdb re-called the multiplex PCR reads through MiXCR, storing one row per CDR3 protein. Of hundreds of thousands of distinct CDR3 sequences in the sample, just over 45% were seen once. Findings of the study overall: Ophthalmopathy was model-predicted a median around seven months pre-onset.

In this sample, this clonotype turned up a few times. Antigen specificity is unknown. The sequenced sample was peripheral blood or thyroid tissue (not recorded which). This chain connects TRBV10-3 to TRBJ1-6; D is unresolved. The sequence was collected from a woman in her late teens or twenties with Graves' hyperthyroidism. The CDR3, as DNA: TGTGCCAGCAGGAGGGTCCAGCGGCATAATTCACCCCTCCACTTT. Protein sequence: CASRRVQRHNSPLHF.